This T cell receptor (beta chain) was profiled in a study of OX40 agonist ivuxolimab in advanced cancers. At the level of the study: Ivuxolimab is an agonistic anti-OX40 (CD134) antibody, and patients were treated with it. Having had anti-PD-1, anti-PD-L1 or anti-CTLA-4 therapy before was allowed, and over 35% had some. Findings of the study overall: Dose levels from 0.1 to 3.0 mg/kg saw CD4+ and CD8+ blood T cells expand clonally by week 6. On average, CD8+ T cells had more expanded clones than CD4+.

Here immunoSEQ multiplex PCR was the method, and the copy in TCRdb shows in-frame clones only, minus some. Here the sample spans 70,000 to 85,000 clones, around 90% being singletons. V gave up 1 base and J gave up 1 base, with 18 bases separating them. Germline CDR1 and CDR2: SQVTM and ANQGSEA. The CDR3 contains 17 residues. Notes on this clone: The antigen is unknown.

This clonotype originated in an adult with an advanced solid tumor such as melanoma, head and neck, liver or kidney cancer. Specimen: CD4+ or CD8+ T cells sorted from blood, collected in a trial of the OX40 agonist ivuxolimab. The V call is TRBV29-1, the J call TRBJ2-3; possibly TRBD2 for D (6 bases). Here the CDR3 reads CSVEVRGLTGGTDTQYF. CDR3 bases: TGCAGCGTTGAAGTTCGGGGGTTAACGGGCGGCACAGATACGCAGTATTTT.